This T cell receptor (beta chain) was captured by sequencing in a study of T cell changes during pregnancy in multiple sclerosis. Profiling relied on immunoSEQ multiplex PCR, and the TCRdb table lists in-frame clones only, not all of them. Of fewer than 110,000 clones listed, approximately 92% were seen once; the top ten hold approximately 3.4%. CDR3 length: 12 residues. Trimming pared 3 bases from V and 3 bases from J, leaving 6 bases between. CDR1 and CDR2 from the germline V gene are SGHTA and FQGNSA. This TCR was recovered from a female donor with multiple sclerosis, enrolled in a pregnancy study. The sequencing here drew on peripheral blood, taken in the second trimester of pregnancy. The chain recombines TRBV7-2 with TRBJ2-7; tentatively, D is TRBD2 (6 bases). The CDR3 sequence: CASSLTSYEQYF. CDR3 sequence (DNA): TGTGCCAGCAGCTTGACTAGCTACGAGCAGTACTTC.